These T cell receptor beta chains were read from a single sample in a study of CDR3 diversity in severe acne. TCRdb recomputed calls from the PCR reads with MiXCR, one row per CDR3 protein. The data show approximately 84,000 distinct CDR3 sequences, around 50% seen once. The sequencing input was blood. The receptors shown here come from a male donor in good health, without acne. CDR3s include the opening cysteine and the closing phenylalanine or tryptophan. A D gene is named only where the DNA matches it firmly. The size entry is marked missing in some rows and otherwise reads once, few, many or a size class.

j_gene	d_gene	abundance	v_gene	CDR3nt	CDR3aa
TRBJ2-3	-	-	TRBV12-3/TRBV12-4	TGTGCCAGCAGTTTAGGACAGGTCACAGATACGCAGTATTTT	CASSLGQVTDTQYF
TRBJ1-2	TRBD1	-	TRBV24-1	TGTGCCACCAGTGTCGGGGACAGGTCATACACCTTC	CATSVGDRSYTF
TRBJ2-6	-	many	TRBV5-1	TGCGCCAGCAGCTTGGCCGGGGGTGCTGGGGCCAACGTCCTGACTTTC	CASSLAGGAGANVLTF
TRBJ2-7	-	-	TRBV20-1	TGCAGTGCTATAGCGGTGATCTCCTACGAGCAGTACTTC	CSAIAVISYEQYF
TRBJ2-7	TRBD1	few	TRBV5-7	TGCGCCAGCAGCCGCATGCCGGGACAGGGCCACGAGCAGTACTTC	CASSRMPGQGHEQYF
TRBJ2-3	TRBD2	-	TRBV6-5	TGTGCCAGCAGTTACGGGGTGGGACTAGCGGGGGGGCGTGATACGCAGTATTTT	CASSYGVGLAGGRDTQYF
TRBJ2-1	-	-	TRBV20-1	TGCAGCCCGGAAATGAATGAGCAGTTCTTC	CSPEMNEQFF
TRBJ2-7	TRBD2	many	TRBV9	TGTGCCAGCAGACCCTCGGCGGGAGCGAGTGAGCAGTACTTC	CASRPSAGASEQYF
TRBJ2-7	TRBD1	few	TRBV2	TGTGCCAGCAGCCTCGACAGGGGTCCTTCCTACGAGCAGTACTTC	CASSLDRGPSYEQYF
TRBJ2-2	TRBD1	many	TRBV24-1	TGTGCCACCAGTGATATCTACAGGGGGAACACCGGGGAGCTGTTTTTT	CATSDIYRGNTGELFF
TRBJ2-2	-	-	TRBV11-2	TGTGCCAGCAGCTTGGCGGGGTCCGGGGAGCTGTTTTTT	CASSLAGSGELFF
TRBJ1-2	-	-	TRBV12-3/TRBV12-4	TGTGCCAGCAGTTCCGGGACGGCAAGCTACTATGGCTACACCTTC	CASSSGTASYYGYTF
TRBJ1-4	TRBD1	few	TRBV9	TGTGCCAGCAGCCCACAGGGGGCGCGATCTGAAAAACTGTTTTTT	CASSPQGARSEKLFF
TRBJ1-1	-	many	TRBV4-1	TGCGCCAGCAGCCAGCCGAGAGCCGCAGCTTTCTTT	CASSQPRAAAFF
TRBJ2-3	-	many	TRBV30	TGTGCCTGGAGTGGGGTGCGAGATACGCAGTATTTT	CAWSGVRDTQYF
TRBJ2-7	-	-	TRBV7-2	-	CASSFYICSARRDMSSYEQYF